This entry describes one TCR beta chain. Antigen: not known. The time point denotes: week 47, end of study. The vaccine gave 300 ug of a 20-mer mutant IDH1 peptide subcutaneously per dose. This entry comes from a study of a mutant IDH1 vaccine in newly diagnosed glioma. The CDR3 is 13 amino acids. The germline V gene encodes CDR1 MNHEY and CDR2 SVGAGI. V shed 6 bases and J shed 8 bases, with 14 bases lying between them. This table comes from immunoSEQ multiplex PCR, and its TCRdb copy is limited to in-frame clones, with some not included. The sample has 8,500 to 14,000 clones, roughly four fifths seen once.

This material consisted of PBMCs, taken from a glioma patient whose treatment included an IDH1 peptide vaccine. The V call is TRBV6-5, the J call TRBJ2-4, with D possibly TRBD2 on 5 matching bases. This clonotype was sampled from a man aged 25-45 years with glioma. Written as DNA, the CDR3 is TGTGCCAGCAGACCGACCGGGGTGGACATTCAGTACTTC. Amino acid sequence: CASRPTGVDIQYF.